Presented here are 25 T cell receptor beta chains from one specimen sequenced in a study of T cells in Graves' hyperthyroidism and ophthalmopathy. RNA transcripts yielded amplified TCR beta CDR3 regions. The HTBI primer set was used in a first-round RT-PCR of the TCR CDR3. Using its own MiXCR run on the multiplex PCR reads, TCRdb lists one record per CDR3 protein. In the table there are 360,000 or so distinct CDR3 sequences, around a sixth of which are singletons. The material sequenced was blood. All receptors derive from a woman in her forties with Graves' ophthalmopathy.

CDR3 DNA: TGTGCCAGCAGCTTGCCACAGGGACGGGTAAAACTGTTTTTT. Translation gives CASSLPQGRVKLFF. This chain uses TRBV7-9 with TRBJ1-4, with D possibly TRBD1 on 6 matching bases. Trimming took off 3 bases at V and 10 bases at J, with 15 bases between the two ends. In germline, CDR1 is SEHNR, CDR2 FQNEAQ (reference sequence). CDR3 size: 14 residues.

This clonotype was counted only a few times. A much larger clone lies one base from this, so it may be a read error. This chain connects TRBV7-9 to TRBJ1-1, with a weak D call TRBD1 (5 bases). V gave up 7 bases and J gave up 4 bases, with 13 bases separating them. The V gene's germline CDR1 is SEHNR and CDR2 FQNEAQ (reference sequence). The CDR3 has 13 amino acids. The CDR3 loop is CASIGVQGTEAFF. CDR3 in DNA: TGTGCCAGCATAGGGGTCCAGGGCACTGAAGCTTTCTTT. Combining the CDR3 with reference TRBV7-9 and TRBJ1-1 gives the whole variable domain DTGVSQNPRHKITKRGQNVTFRCDPISEHNRLYWYRQTLGQGPEFLTYFQNEAQLEKSRLLSDRFSAERPKGSFSTLEIQRTEQGDSAMYLCASIGVQGTEAFFGQGTRLTVV.

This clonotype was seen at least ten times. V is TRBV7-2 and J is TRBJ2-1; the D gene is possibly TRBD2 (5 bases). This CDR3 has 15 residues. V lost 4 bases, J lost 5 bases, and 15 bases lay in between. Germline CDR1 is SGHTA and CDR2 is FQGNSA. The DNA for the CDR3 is TGTGCCAGCAGCTCAACGGTGGTAGCGAACAATGAGCAGTTCTTC. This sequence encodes CASSSTVVANNEQFF.

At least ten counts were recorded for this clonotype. In DNA form, the CDR3 reads TGTGCCAGCCAGAGGACAGGGGGCTACGAGCAGTACTTC. It translates to CASQRTGGYEQYF. The chain has TRBV27 and TRBJ2-7; 10 bases fit TRBD1. The CDR3 is 13 amino acids. Per the germline V gene, CDR1 is MNHEY and CDR2 is SMNVEV (reference sequence). Trimming took 8 bases from V and 3 from J; bases not matched to a gene: 4.

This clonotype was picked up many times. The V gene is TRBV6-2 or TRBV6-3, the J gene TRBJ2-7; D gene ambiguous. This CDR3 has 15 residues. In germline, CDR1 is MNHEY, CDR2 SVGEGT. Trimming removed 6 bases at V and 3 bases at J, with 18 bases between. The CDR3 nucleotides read TGTGCCAGCAGACAACAGACCCTAGTCAACTACGAGCAGTACTTC. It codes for CASRQQTLVNYEQYF.

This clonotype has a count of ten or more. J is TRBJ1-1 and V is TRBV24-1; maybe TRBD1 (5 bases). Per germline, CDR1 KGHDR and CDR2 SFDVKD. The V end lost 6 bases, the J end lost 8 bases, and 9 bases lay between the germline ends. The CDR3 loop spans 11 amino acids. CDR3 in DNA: TGTGCCACCAGTTTGAGGGGAGAAGCTTTCTTT. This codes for CATSLRGEAFF.

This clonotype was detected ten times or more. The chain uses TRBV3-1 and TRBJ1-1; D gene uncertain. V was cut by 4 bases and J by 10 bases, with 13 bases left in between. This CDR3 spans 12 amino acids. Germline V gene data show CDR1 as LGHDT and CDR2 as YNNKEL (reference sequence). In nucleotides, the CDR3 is TGTGCCAGCAGCCGAGGCCCCGAGATAGCTTTCTTT. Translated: CASSRGPEIAFF.

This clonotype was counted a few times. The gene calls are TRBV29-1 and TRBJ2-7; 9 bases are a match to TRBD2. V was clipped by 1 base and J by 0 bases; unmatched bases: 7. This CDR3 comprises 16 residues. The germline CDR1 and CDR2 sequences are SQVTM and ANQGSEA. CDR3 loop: CSVEASTSGRSYEQYF. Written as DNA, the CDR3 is TGCAGCGTTGAAGCCTCTACTAGCGGGCGCTCCTACGAGCAGTACTTC.

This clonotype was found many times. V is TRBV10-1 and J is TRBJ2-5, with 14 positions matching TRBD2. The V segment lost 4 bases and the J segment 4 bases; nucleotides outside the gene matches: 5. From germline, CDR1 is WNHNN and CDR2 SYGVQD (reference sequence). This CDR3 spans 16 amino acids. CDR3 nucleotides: TGCGCCAGCAGTGCTCGACTAGCGGGAGGGCCAGAGACCCAGTACTTC. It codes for CASSARLAGGPETQYF.

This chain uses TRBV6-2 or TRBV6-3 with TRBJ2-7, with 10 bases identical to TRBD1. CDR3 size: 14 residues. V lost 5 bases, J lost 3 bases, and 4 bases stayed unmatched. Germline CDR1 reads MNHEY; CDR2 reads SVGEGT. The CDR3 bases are TGTGCCAGCAGTCTCTGGACAGGGGGCTACGAGCAGTACTTC. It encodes CASSLWTGGYEQYF.

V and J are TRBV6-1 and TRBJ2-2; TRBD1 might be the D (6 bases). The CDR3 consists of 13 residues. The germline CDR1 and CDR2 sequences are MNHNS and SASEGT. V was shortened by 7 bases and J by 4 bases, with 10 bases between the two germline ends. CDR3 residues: CASTWTVTGELFF. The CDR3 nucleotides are TGTGCCAGCACCTGGACAGTCACCGGGGAGCTGTTTTTT.

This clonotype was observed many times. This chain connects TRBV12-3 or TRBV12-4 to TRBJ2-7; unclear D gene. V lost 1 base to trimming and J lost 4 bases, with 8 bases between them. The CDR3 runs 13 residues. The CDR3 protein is CASSLEFSYEQYF. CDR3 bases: TGTGCCAGCAGTTTAGAATTTTCGTACGAGCAGTACTTC.

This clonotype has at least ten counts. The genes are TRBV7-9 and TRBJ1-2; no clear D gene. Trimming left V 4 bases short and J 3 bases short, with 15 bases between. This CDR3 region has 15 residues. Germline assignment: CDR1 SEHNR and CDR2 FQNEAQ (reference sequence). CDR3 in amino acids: CASSSLWSGDYGYTF. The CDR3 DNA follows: TGTGCCAGCAGCTCCTTGTGGTCAGGCGACTATGGCTACACCTTC.

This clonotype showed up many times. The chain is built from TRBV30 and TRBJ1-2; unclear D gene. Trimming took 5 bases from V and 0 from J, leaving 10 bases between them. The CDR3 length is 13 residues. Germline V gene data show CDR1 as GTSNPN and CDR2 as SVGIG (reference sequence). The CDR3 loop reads CAWDDLANYGYTF. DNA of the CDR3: TGTGCCTGGGACGACCTGGCTAACTATGGCTACACCTTC.

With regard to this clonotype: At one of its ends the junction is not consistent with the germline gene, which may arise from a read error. CDR3 in amino acids: CASRLSGLRETQYF. As DNA, the CDR3 is TGTGCCAGCAGATTATCAGGCCTCCGGGAGACACAGTACTTC. V usage is TRBV12-3 or TRBV12-4 and J usage is TRBJ2-5; D perhaps matches TRBD2 (6 bases). The CDR3 spans 14 residues.

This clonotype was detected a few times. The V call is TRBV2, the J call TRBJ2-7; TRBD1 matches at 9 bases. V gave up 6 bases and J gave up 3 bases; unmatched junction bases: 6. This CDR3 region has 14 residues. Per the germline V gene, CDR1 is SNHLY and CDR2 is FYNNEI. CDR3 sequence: CASRMGTGYYEQYF. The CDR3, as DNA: TGTGCCAGCAGGATGGGGACAGGGTACTACGAGCAGTACTTC.

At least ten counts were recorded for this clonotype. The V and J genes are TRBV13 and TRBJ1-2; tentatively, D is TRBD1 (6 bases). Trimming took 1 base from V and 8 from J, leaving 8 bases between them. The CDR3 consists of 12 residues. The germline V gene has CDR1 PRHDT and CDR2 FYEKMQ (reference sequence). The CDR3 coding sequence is TGTGCCAGCAGCTTAGCCAGGGGCGGCTACACCTTC. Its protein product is CASSLARGGYTF.

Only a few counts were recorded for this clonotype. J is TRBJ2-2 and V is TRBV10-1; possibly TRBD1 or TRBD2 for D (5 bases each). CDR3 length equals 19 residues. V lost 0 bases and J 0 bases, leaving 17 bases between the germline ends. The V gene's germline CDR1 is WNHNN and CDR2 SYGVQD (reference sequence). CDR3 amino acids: CASSESGVSKGPNTGELFF. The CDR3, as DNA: TGCGCCAGCAGTGAGTCGGGGGTCAGCAAAGGTCCGAACACCGGGGAGCTGTTTTTT.

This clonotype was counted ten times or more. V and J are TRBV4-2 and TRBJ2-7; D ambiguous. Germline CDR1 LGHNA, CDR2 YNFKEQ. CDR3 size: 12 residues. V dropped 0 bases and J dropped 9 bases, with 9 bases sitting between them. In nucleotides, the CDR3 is TGTGCCAGCAGCCAAGACGACTTCGGGCAGTACTTC. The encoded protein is CASSQDDFGQYF.

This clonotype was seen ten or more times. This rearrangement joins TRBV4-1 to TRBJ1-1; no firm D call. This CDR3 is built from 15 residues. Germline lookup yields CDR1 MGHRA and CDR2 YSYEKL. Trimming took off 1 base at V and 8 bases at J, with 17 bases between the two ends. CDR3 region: CASSQVLWWAGEAFF. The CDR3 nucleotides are TGCGCCAGCAGCCAAGTCTTATGGTGGGCCGGGGAAGCTTTCTTT.

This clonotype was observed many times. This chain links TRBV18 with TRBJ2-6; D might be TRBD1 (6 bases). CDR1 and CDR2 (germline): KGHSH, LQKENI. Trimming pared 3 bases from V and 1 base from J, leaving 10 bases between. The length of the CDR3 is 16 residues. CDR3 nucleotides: TGTGCCAGCTCACCGGGACACCCTTCTGGGGCCAACGTCCTGACTTTC. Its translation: CASSPGHPSGANVLTF. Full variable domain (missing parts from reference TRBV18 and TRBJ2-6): NAGVMQNPRHLVRRRGQEARLRCSPMKGHSHVYWYRQLPEEGLKFMVYLQKENIIDESGMPKERFSAEFPKEGPSILRIQQVVRGDSAAYFCASSPGHPSGANVLTFGAGSRLTVL.

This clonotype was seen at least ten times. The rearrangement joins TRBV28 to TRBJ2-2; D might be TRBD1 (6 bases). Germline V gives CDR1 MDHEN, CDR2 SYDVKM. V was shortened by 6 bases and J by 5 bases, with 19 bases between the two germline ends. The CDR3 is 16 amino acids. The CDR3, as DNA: TGTGCCAGCAGCCGACAGGCCGTAGCCCTTACCGGGGAGCTGTTTTTT. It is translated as CASSRQAVALTGELFF.

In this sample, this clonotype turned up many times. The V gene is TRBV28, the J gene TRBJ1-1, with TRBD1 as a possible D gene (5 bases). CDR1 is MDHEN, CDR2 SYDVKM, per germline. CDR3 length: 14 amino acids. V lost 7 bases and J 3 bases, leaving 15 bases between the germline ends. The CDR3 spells CASIRSQGDTEAFF. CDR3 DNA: TGTGCCAGCATCCGATCTCAGGGAGACACTGAAGCTTTCTTT.

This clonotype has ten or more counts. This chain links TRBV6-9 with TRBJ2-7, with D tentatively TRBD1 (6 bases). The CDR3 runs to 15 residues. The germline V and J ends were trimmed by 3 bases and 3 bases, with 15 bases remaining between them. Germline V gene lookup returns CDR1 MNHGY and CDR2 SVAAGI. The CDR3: CASSYRRTAIYEQYF. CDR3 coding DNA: TGTGCCAGCAGTTACAGGAGGACAGCGATCTACGAGCAGTACTTC.

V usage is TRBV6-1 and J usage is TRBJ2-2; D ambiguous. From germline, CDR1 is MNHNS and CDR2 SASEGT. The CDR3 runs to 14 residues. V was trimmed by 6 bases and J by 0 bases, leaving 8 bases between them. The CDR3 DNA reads TGTGCCAGCAGGGAACGCCCGAACACCGGGGAGCTGTTTTTT. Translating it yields CASRERPNTGELFF.